This T cell receptor beta chain was identified in a study of T cell repertoires in ileal Crohn's disease. Whole-study context: Surgery for a complication: stricturing in 61%, penetrating in 39%.

Looked up from germline, CDR1 is MNHNS and CDR2 is SASEGT. The CDR3 length is 12 residues. V lost 9 bases to trimming and J lost 4 bases, with 12 bases between them. TCRB immunosequencing input was approximately 450 nanograms of biopsy DNA per sample. Here immunoSEQ multiplex PCR was the method, and the copy in TCRdb shows in-frame clones only, minus some. This table holds 13,000 or so clones, roughly 73% found once. Time point meaning: neoterminal ileum biopsy at postoperative endoscopy, about 6 months after surgery. Eligibility required adulthood, ileal or ileocolonic Crohn's disease and indicated ileocolonic resection.

The rearrangement uses TRBV6-1 and TRBJ1-1, with a weak D call TRBD1 (5 bases). The sequence was collected from an adult with Crohn's disease. The sequenced sample consisted of ileal tissue. CDR3 protein: CASMGGSTEAFF. Here the CDR3 DNA reads TGTGCCAGTATGGGGGGGAGCACTGAAGCTTTCTTT.